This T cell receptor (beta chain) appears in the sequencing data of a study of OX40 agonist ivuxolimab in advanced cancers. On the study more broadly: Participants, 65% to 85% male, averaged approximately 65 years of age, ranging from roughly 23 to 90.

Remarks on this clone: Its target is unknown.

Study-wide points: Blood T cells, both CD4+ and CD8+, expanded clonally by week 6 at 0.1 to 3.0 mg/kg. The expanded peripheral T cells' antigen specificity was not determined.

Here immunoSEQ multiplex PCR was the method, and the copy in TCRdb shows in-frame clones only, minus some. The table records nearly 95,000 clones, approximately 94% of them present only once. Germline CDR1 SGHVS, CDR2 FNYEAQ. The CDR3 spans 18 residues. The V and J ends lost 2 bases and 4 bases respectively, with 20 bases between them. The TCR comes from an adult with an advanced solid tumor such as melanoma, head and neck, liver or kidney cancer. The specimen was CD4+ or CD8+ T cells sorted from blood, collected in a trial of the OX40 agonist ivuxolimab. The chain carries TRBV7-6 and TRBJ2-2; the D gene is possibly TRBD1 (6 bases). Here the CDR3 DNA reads TGTGCCAGCAGCTTAATCGCTGGGACACCTACTACCACCGGGGAGCTGTTTTTT. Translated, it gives CASSLIAGTPTTTGELFF.